This passage covers 3 T cell receptor beta chains from one sample sequenced in a study of T cells expressing NK-cell markers. TCRdb reprocessed the 5' RACE reads, with one entry per CDR3 protein and no DNA. The table lists 350,000 to 400,000 distinct CDR3 sequences. Material for sequencing was blood T cells: a sorted CD56 or NKG2C T cell subset, CD4+ or CD8+ T cells, or bulk PBMC T cells (not recorded which). These receptors came from a woman aged 45-65 years in good health.

The chain couples TRBV6-6 to TRBJ2-1; the TRBD1 assignment by TCRdb is unverifiable without DNA. CDR1 and CDR2 (germline): MNHNY, SVGAGI (reference sequence). This CDR3 contains 15 residues. The CDR3 here is CASWSTRGSYNEQFF.

The V gene is TRBV4-2, the J gene TRBJ2-3; TCRdb selects TRBD2, and the lack of DNA leaves this call unchecked. The CDR3 contains 18 residues. The germline V gene has CDR1 LGHNA and CDR2 YNFKEQ. The CDR3 sequence: CASSQDTLAGSGTDTQYF.

The V and J genes are TRBV5-1 and TRBJ2-1; as DNA is missing, the TRBD2 call by TCRdb cannot be tested. Germline V CDR1 and CDR2: SGHRS, YFSETQ. The CDR3 sequence is 15 residues long. This chain's CDR3 is CASSSGLAAYNEQFF. Full variable domain (remainder filled in from reference TRBV5-1 and TRBJ2-1): KAGVTQTPRYLIKTRGQQVTLSCSPISGHRSVSWYQQTPGQGLQFLFEYFSETQRNKGNFPGRFSGRQFSNSRSEMNVSTLELGDSALYLCASSSGLAAYNEQFFGPGTRLTVL.